The 3 T cell receptor beta chains reported below all come from one sample, sequenced in a study of PD-1 blockade in classical Hodgkin lymphoma. Profiled with immunoSEQ multiplex PCR; TCRdb holds only in-frame clones, not every one. The sample records tens of thousands of clones, around 88% being singletons. There was relapse after autologous stem cell transplantation in every patient, and there was variation in brentuximab vedotin exposure. The input for sequencing was peripheral blood mononuclear cells (PBMCs), taken at baseline. These receptors came from a human donor with classical Hodgkin lymphoma.

This clone appeared once. The rearrangement uses TRBV5-5 and TRBJ2-7; no reliable D call. Looked up from germline, CDR1 is SGHKS and CDR2 is YYEKEE (reference sequence). This CDR3 region has 12 residues. Trimming took 4 bases from V and 3 from J, leaving 8 bases between them. CDR3 sequence (DNA): TGTGCCAGCAGCCCGGACGTCTACGAGCAGTACTTC. Its protein product is CASSPDVYEQYF.

The chain joins TRBV19 to TRBJ2-3; the D is unclear. Germline V gives CDR1 LNHDA, CDR2 SQIVND (reference sequence). The CDR3 runs 12 residues. V lost 10 bases to trimming and J lost 2 bases, with 10 bases between them. The CDR3 nucleotides read TGTGCCAATTGGGCACCCACAGATACGCAGTATTTT. Protein: CANWAPTDTQYF.

This sequence joins TRBV9 and TRBJ2-3; weak D call: TRBD2 (6 bases). V was trimmed by 4 bases and J by 3 bases, leaving 12 bases between them. Germline V gene data show CDR1 as SGDLS and CDR2 as YYNGEE. This CDR3 has 14 residues. CDR3 in DNA: TGTGCCAGCAGCCCATCGGGGGTTACAGATACGCAGTATTTT. It yields the protein CASSPSGVTDTQYF.